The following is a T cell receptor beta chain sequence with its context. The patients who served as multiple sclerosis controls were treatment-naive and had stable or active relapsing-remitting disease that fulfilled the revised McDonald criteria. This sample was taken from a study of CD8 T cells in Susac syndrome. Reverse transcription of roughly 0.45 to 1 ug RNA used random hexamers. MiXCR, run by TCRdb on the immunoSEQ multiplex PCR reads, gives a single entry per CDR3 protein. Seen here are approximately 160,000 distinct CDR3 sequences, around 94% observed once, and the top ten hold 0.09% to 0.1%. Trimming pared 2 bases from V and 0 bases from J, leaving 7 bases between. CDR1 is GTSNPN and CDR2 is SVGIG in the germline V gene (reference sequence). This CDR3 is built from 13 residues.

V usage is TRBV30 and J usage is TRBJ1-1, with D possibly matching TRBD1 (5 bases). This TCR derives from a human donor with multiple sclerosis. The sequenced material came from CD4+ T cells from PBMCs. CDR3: CAWSSGVNTEAFF. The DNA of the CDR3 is TGTGCCTGGAGTTCGGGGGTGAACACTGAAGCTTTCTTT. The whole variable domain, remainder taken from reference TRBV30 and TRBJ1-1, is SQTIHQWPATLVQPVGSPLSLECTVEGTSNPNLYWYRQAAGRGLQLLFYSVGIGQISSEVPQNLSASRPQDRQFILSSKKLLLSDSGFYLCAWSSGVNTEAFFGQGTRLTVV.